The 17 T cell receptor beta chains reported below all come from one sample, sequenced in a study of T cell responses to AZD1222 COVID-19 vaccine. Clones were read by immunoSEQ multiplex PCR, and TCRdb kept only the in-frame ones, dropping some. The data hold about 190,000 clones, with approximately 87% observed a single time. The source was peripheral blood, collected on day 0 of MenACWY control vaccination. The receptors were gathered from an adult in good health.

The rearrangement links TRBV2 to TRBJ2-1; D might be TRBD1 (5 bases). This CDR3 is 15 amino acids long. Trimming shortened V by 6 bases and J by 1 base, and 13 bases separated the two germline ends. CDR1 and CDR2 (germline): SNHLY, FYNNEI. CDR3 sequence (DNA): TGTGCCAGCAGGGACAAACAGAAATCCTACAATGAGCAGTTCTTC. This translates into CASRDKQKSYNEQFF.

The chain uses TRBV5-1 and TRBJ1-5; possibly TRBD1 for D (6 bases). The CDR3 is made up of 15 amino acids. Germline V CDR1 and CDR2: SGHRS, YFSETQ. V lost 0 bases, J lost 1 base, and 8 bases lay in between. The CDR3 loop is CASSLEGVSNQPQHF. The CDR3 nucleotides read TGCGCCAGCAGCTTGGAGGGGGTAAGCAATCAGCCCCAGCATTTT. The entire variable domain, with the rest obtained from reference TRBV5-1 and TRBJ1-5, is as follows: KAGVTQTPRYLIKTRGQQVTLSCSPISGHRSVSWYQQTPGQGLQFLFEYFSETQRNKGNFPGRFSGRQFSNSRSEMNVSTLELGDSALYLCASSLEGVSNQPQHFGDGTRLSIL.

This chain uses TRBV2 with TRBJ2-7, with D unresolved. V lost 6 bases and J lost 2, with 2 bases in between. Germline V lookup: CDR1 SNHLY, CDR2 FYNNEI. This CDR3 is 10 amino acids long. The CDR3 bases are TGTGCCAGCAGGGCCTACGAGCAGTACTTC. As protein: CASRAYEQYF.

The chain carries TRBV19 and TRBJ1-5; D is possibly TRBD1 (5 bases). The V gene's germline CDR1 is LNHDA and CDR2 SQIVND (reference sequence). V was pared by 2 bases and J by 0 bases, with 8 bases between. The CDR3 is made up of 15 amino acids. CDR3 DNA sequence: TGTGCCAGTAGTATACGTACAGGTAGCAATCAGCCCCAGCATTTT. This sequence encodes CASSIRTGSNQPQHF.

V is TRBV9 and J is TRBJ2-2; 13 nucleotides match TRBD2. With V trimmed by 4 bases and J by 1 base, 4 bases remained unmatched. The germline V gene encodes CDR1 SGDLS and CDR2 YYNGEE. The CDR3 loop spans 17 amino acids. The CDR3 loop reads CASSPGLAGVNTGELFF. Here the CDR3 DNA reads TGTGCCAGCAGCCCCGGACTAGCGGGGGTGAACACCGGGGAGCTGTTTTTT.

This chain joins TRBV7-2 and TRBJ2-7, with TRBD1 matching over 10 bases. CDR1 SGHTA and CDR2 FQGNSA come from the germline V gene. V was clipped by 5 bases and J by 6 bases; unmatched bases: 16. The CDR3 has 17 residues. Here the CDR3 DNA reads TGTGCCAGCAGCATCCGGGACAGGGGCCCTCTAGGGCTCGAGCAGTACTTC. Amino acids: CASSIRDRGPLGLEQYF.

The chain couples TRBV5-6 to TRBJ2-2; no clear D. The germline V and J ends were trimmed by 1 base and 4 bases, with 2 bases remaining between them. The CDR3 is 12 residues long. CDR1 SGHDT and CDR2 YYEEEE come from the germline V gene. The CDR3 DNA sequence: TGTGCCAGCAGCTTGACCACCGGGGAGCTGTTTTTT. It yields the protein CASSLTTGELFF.

This chain connects TRBV5-1 to TRBJ2-3; 11 bases map to TRBD2. The CDR3 consists of 15 residues. Germline CDR1 and CDR2: SGHRS and YFSETQ. V shed 4 bases and J 4 bases; nucleotides not matched to a gene: 5. This CDR3 reads CASSVSGGASDTQYF. CDR3 DNA sequence: TGCGCCAGCAGCGTTAGCGGGGGGGCCTCAGATACGCAGTATTTT.

This chain joins TRBV28 and TRBJ1-3; D is unresolved. CDR3 length: 17 residues. V gave up 5 bases and J gave up 1 base, with 18 bases separating them. Germline V gene data show CDR1 as MDHEN and CDR2 as SYDVKM. CDR3 amino acids: CASSPLLIRGSGNTIYF. The CDR3 DNA reads as TGTGCCAGCAGTCCCTTACTAATTCGGGGTTCTGGAAACACCATATATTTT.

This clone appeared a single time. The J gene is TRBJ2-7, the V gene TRBV11-2; the match to TRBD2 covers 8 bases. CDR1 and CDR2 from the germline V gene are SGHAT and FQNNGV. The CDR3 extends over 15 amino acids. V lost 0 bases to trimming and J lost 1 base; unmatched junction nucleotides: 2. The CDR3 nucleotides read TGTGCCAGCAGCTTAGATTCGGGAGGGTCCTACGAGCAGTACTTC. Residues: CASSLDSGGSYEQYF.

V and J are TRBV20-1 and TRBJ2-1, with TRBD2 identical over 7 bases. The CDR3 is 18 amino acids. With 5 bases clipped from V and 6 bases from J, the junction kept 22 bases outside the gene matches. Germline assignment: CDR1 DFQATT and CDR2 SNEGSKA (reference sequence). CDR3 bases: TGCAGTGCTCGTGGATGGTTAGCGGGCCTGAGTTCCCTCAATGAGCAGTTCTTC. Its translation is CSARGWLAGLSSLNEQFF.

The rearrangement joins TRBV15 to TRBJ2-7; no clear D. CDR1 LNHNV and CDR2 YYDKDF come from the germline V gene (reference sequence). V lost 5 bases and J 2 bases, leaving 10 bases between the germline ends. The CDR3 is 13 amino acids. The CDR3: CATSEQLPYEQYF. The DNA of the CDR3 is TGTGCCACCAGCGAACAGCTCCCCTACGAGCAGTACTTC.

This chain connects TRBV7-9 to TRBJ2-1, with no clear D. V was clipped by 1 base and J by 7 bases, with 8 bases between them. The germline gives CDR1 SEHNR, CDR2 FQNEAQ (reference sequence). This CDR3 region has 13 residues. The DNA of the CDR3 is TGTGCCAGCAGCTTAGGGTGGTATAATGAGCAGTTCTTC. Its translation: CASSLGWYNEQFF.

The rearrangement joins TRBV19 to TRBJ1-1; 8 nucleotides line up with TRBD1. The CDR3 is 11 amino acids. Germline CDR1 and CDR2: LNHDA and SQIVND (reference sequence). V was pared by 9 bases and J by 4 bases, with 1 base of the junction left unmatched. The CDR3 spells CARQGVTEAFF. The CDR3 DNA sequence: TGTGCCAGACAGGGGGTCACTGAAGCTTTCTTT.

The rearrangement links TRBV7-9 to TRBJ2-2; 8 nucleotides match TRBD2. The V gene end was trimmed by 1 base and the J gene end by 4 bases; junction bases not matched to a gene: 8. CDR3 length: 17 amino acids. In germline, CDR1 is SEHNR, CDR2 FQNEAQ (reference sequence). The CDR3 sequence: CASSLVRAGEGTGELFF. The CDR3 region has the DNA TGTGCCAGCAGCTTAGTTCGAGCGGGAGAGGGCACCGGGGAGCTGTTTTTT. Filled out from reference TRBV7-9 and TRBJ2-2, the complete variable domain reads DTGVSQNPRHKITKRGQNVTFRCDPISEHNRLYWYRQTLGQGPEFLTYFQNEAQLEKSRLLSDRFSAERPKGSFSTLEIQRTEQGDSAMYLCASSLVRAGEGTGELFFGEGSRLTVL.

Here the CDR3 DNA reads TGTGCCAGCAGCGCGGGGGGGGCAAACACCATATATTTT. Its protein is CASSAGGANTIYF. The chain is built from TRBV9 and TRBJ1-3; a possible D gene is TRBD1 (6 bases). Trimming cost V 3 bases and J 6 bases, with 10 bases left between them. From germline, CDR1 is SGDLS and CDR2 YYNGEE. This CDR3 contains 13 residues.

This clone has a handful of counts. The V call is TRBV6-4, the J call TRBJ2-6; D not resolved. Germline V gene lookup returns CDR1 MRHNA and CDR2 SNTAGT. The CDR3 sequence is 15 residues long. Trimming cost V 3 bases and J 0 bases, with 6 bases left between them. The CDR3 bases are TGTGCCAGCAGTGAACGGAGCTCTGGGGCCAACGTCCTGACTTTC. It codes for CASSERSSGANVLTF.